A selection of T cell receptor beta chains follows, all from one sample in a study of T cell responses to AZD1222 COVID-19 vaccine. The table came from immunoSEQ multiplex PCR; TCRdb's copy has only in-frame clones and leaves some out. The sample holds some 140,000 clones, 88% seen once. Material: peripheral blood, obtained on day 0 of AZD1222 vaccination. These receptors were collected from an adult in good health. The CDR3 runs from the conserved cysteine through the conserved F or W. A D gene is named only where the DNA matches it firmly. Part of the rows lack a size; the others show once, few, many or a class for expanded clones.

NA	TRBV9	NA	TRBJ2-1	TGTGCCAGCAGCGTAAAAGGGAACTCCTACAATGAGCAGTTCTTC	CASSVKGNSYNEQFF
NA	TRBV7-2	NA	TRBJ1-5	TGTGCCAGCAGCTTATCCCGAAATCAGCCCCAGCATTTT	CASSLSRNQPQHF
NA	TRBV7-2	NA	TRBJ2-3	TGTGCCAGCAACTCTGGCGGGCGAAATACGCAGTATTTT	CASNSGGRNTQYF
NA	TRBV11-2	NA	TRBJ2-7	TGTGCCAGCAGCTCATGGGGTGGTTACGAGCAGTACTTC	CASSSWGGYEQYF
NA	TRBV18	NA	TRBJ1-1	TGTGCCAGCTCACCGTTAATGAACACTGAAGCTTTCTTT	CASSPLMNTEAFF
few	TRBV6-5	TRBD2	TRBJ2-7	TGTGCCAGCAGGGCTAGCGGGGGGTCCCGGTACTTC	CASRASGGSRYF
NA	TRBV15	NA	TRBJ1-4	TGTGCCACCAGCAGCCGCTCGGGGGCTATTGCAACTAATGAAAAACTGTTTTTT	CATSSRSGAIATNEKLFF
NA	TRBV18	TRBD1	TRBJ1-2	TGTGCCAGCTCACCCCTACCTGGGCAGGGGGCTCCCTACGGCTACACCTTC	CASSPLPGQGAPYGYTF
NA	TRBV7-9	NA	TRBJ2-5	TGTGCCAGCAGCTTAGTTTCTCGGGACATATTAGATCGGGAGACCCAGTACTTC	CASSLVSRDILDRETQYF
NA	TRBV12-3/TRBV12-4	TRBD1	TRBJ2-1	TGTGCCAGCAGACAGGGGTACGAGCAGTTCTTC	CASRQGYEQFF
NA	TRBV5-1	TRBD2	TRBJ2-7	TGCGCCAGCAGCCCAGCGGGGGCACCCTCCTACGAGCAGTACTTC	CASSPAGAPSYEQYF
NA	TRBV19	TRBD2	TRBJ2-2	TGTGCCAGTGACAGCGGGGGGGCCACCACCGGGGAGCTGTTTTTT	CASDSGGATTGELFF
NA	TRBV6-2/TRBV6-3	NA	TRBJ2-3	TGTGCCAGCAGCCCGGGATATACGCAGTATTTT	CASSPGYTQYF
NA	TRBV4-1	NA	TRBJ2-7	TGCGCCAGCAGCCAACAATGGGACCCCTACGAGCAGTACTTC	CASSQQWDPYEQYF
few	TRBV7-6	TRBD2	TRBJ2-2	TGTGCCAGCAGCCAGAATCGGGGGGGCCTCCAGAACACCGGGGAGCTGTTTTTT	CASSQNRGGLQNTGELFF
NA	TRBV2	NA	TRBJ1-1	TGTGCCAGCAGCGAGCGCGCAACAGGGTTCATTGAAGCTTTCTTT	CASSERATGFIEAFF
NA	TRBV4-1	NA	TRBJ1-4	TGCGCCAGCAGCCCCCGGGCGCAGGCCGGGAATGAAAAACTGTTTTTT	CASSPRAQAGNEKLFF
few	TRBV4-3	TRBD2	TRBJ2-1	TGCGCCAGCAGCCAAGTAGGAGCGGGGGGGACGGAGCAGTTCTTC	CASSQVGAGGTEQFF
NA	TRBV2	TRBD1	TRBJ1-4	TGTGCCAGCAGTGATCAAGGGGGCTATGAAAAACTGTTTTTT	CASSDQGGYEKLFF
NA	TRBV9	NA	TRBJ2-7	TGTGCCAGCAGCAGGGGAGACTCCTACGAGCAGTACTTC	CASSRGDSYEQYF
NA	TRBV7-9	NA	TRBJ1-2	TGTGCCAGCAGCCCCTCAATGGGGGAGTATGGCTACACCTTC	CASSPSMGEYGYTF
NA	TRBV6-4	TRBD1	TRBJ1-2	TGTGCCAGCAGTGACTACCCAGGGGGCGGCTACACCTTC	CASSDYPGGGYTF
NA	TRBV29-1	TRBD2	TRBJ2-1	TGCAGCGTCCCCTTAGCGGGGGTATCCTACAATGAGCAGTTCTTC	CSVPLAGVSYNEQFF
NA	TRBV6-2/TRBV6-3	NA	TRBJ1-2	TGTGCCAGCAGTTACGCAGGGCAGGGCTACACCTTC	CASSYAGQGYTF
NA	TRBV7-2	TRBD1	TRBJ1-5	TGTGCCAGCAGCTTAGAAGTGGGACAGATCAATCAGCCCCAGCATTTT	CASSLEVGQINQPQHF
NA	TRBV6-5	TRBD2	TRBJ2-1	TGTGCCAGCAGTTTTTTAGCGGGGGGACCTCACAATGAGCAGTTCTTC	CASSFLAGGPHNEQFF
NA	TRBV7-9	TRBD1	TRBJ1-4	TGTGCCAGCAGCCAAGGGACAGCGAGGCCCTCAACTAATGAAAAACTGTTTTTT	CASSQGTARPSTNEKLFF
NA	TRBV5-5	TRBD1	TRBJ2-7	TGTGCCAGCAGCACCAGGGGGCAACCCTACGAGCAGTACTTC	CASSTRGQPYEQYF
NA	TRBV6-4	NA	TRBJ2-2	TGTGCCAGTAGGGAAGTTTGGTCCTCCGGGGAGCTGTTTTTT	CASREVWSSGELFF
NA	TRBV19	NA	TRBJ2-7	TGTGCCAGTAGTGCGCAGGACTACGAGCAGTACTTC	CASSAQDYEQYF
NA	TRBV9	TRBD2	TRBJ2-1	TGTGCCAGCAGCGTCGGACTAGTCAGCTCCTACAATGAGCAGTTCTTC	CASSVGLVSSYNEQFF
NA	TRBV4-1	TRBD1	TRBJ1-3	TGCGCCAGCAGCCAAGGGGACAGGCCCCGCTCTGGAAACACCATATATTTT	CASSQGDRPRSGNTIYF
NA	TRBV10-3	TRBD2	TRBJ2-1	TGTGCCACTAATGGACTAGCGGGGAACAATGAGCAGTTCTTC	CATNGLAGNNEQFF
NA	TRBV11-2	TRBD2	TRBJ2-1	TGTGCCAGCAGCCTATTAGCAAATCGGGGGGGGCCGGGTGAGCAGTTCTTC	CASSLLANRGGPGEQFF
NA	TRBV5-5	NA	TRBJ1-5	TGTGCCAGCAGCTTGGCGGGGTATAGCAATCAGCCCCAGCATTTT	CASSLAGYSNQPQHF
NA	TRBV9	NA	TRBJ2-2	TGTGCCAGCAGAGCCAGGACGGACACCGGGGAGCTGTTTTTT	CASRARTDTGELFF
NA	TRBV2	NA	TRBJ2-2	TGTGCCAGCAGTGAACGGCAATCGGGGGAGCTGTTTTTT	CASSERQSGELFF
NA	TRBV6-5	NA	TRBJ2-3	TGTGCCAGCATAAAAGGCGGGGGCCGCACAGATACGCAGTATTTT	CASIKGGGRTDTQYF
NA	TRBV7-3	NA	TRBJ2-2	TGTGCCAGCAGCTCTCAATCGAACACCGGGGAGCTGTTTTTT	CASSSQSNTGELFF
NA	TRBV6-6	NA	TRBJ2-7	TGTGCCAGCAGTTACTCGGGCCACGAGCAGTACTTC	CASSYSGHEQYF
NA	TRBV20-1	NA	TRBJ2-5	TGCAGTGCTAGTGGGGACTTTGGACAAGAGACCCAGTACTTC	CSASGDFGQETQYF
NA	TRBV6-1	NA	TRBJ2-1	TGTGCCAGCAGTGAGCACTCGTCGTCCTACAATGAGCAGTTCTTC	CASSEHSSSYNEQFF
NA	TRBV7-2	NA	TRBJ1-1	TGTGCCAGCAGCCCCGGGTTCGGGAGCACTGAAGCTTTCTTT	CASSPGFGSTEAFF
NA	TRBV3-1/TRBV3-2	NA	TRBJ1-6	TGTGCCAGCAGCCAAGATCATCGGCAGGGTAATAATTCACCCCTCCACTTT	CASSQDHRQGNNSPLHF
NA	TRBV6-2/TRBV6-3	NA	TRBJ1-5	TGTGCCAGCAGTTATGCAGGGCGGACTAGCAATCAGCCCCAGCATTTT	CASSYAGRTSNQPQHF
NA	TRBV19	NA	TRBJ1-2	TGTGCCAGTACAGGTTTTGTCCAGGGATTGGACTATGGCTACACCTTC	CASTGFVQGLDYGYTF
NA	TRBV29-1	NA	TRBJ2-3	TGCAGCGCCCTCCACGGCACAGATACGCAGTATTTT	CSALHGTDTQYF